The source of this T cell receptor beta chain is a study of T cells of healthy individuals. TCRdb called the 5' RACE reads again in MiXCR, with one record for every CDR3 protein. Of 65,000 to 95,000 distinct CDR3 sequences listed, roughly 5% are singletons. This CDR3 has 14 amino acids. The V and J ends lost 0 bases and 0 bases respectively, with 5 bases between them. Germline CDR1 KGHSH, CDR2 LQKENI. There are a few counts of this clonotype. V and J are TRBV18 and TRBJ1-1; D gene uncertain. The source is a female donor in good health. The CDR3 region has the DNA TGTGCCAGCTCACCACCCGGGGTGAACACTGAAGCTTTCTTT. It yields the protein CASSPPGVNTEAFF.